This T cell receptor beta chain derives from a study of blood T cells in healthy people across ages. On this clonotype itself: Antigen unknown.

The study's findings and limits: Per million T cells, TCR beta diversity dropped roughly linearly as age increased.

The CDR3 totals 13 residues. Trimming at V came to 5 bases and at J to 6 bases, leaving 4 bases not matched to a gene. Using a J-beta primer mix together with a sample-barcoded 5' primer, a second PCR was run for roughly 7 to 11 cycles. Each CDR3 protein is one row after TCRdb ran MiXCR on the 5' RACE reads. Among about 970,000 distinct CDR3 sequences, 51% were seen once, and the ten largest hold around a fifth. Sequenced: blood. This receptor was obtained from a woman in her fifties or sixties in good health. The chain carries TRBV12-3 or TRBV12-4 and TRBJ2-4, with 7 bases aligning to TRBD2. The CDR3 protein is CASSLRGVNIQYF. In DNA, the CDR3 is TGTGCCAGCAGTCTTCGGGGGGTAAACATTCAGTACTTC.